The entry that follows covers one TCR beta chain sequence. The data were taken from a study of CD8 T cells in Susac syndrome. cDNA came from about 0.5 to 1 ug RNA primed by random hexamers. Using its own MiXCR run on the immunoSEQ multiplex PCR reads, TCRdb lists one record per CDR3 protein. The sample lists roughly 120,000 distinct CDR3 sequences; around 94% were seen once. CD8+ and CD4+ T cells circulating in blood were sequenced for TCR beta. The CDR3 is 17 amino acids. Germline CDR1 and CDR2: SGHRS and YFSETQ. Trimming took 4 bases from V and 5 from J, leaving 24 bases between them. The gene calls are TRBV5-1 and TRBJ2-5, with D possibly being TRBD1 or TRBD2 (7 bases each). The sequence derives from a human donor in good health. Sequenced input: CD4+ T cells from PBMCs. The CDR3: CASSPEPAGTAGETQYF. The CDR3 DNA reads as TGCGCCAGCAGCCCTGAACCGGCCGGGACAGCGGGGGAGACCCAGTACTTC.